A single sample gave rise to the 4 T cell receptor beta chains below, sequenced in a study of stem cell transplantation in POMP-related autoinflammatory disease. TCRdb's table, derived via immunoSEQ multiplex PCR, lists solely in-frame clones and lacks some. The top ten hold 4.5% to 5% of the sample, which has some 9,900 clones, around 75% seen once. Sequencing used CD4+ T cells from PBMCs, obtained after stem cell transplantation. The receptors come from a human patient with POMP-related autoinflammation and immune dysregulation (PRAID). Part of the T cells may come from the graft donor.

This chain connects TRBV7-3 to TRBJ2-1; a weak D match, TRBD2 (6 bases). Germline loops: CDR1 SGHTA, CDR2 FQGTGA. This CDR3 comprises 15 residues. Trimming left V 4 bases short and J 0 bases short, with 10 bases between. The CDR3 loop is CASSSRDFSYNEQFF. The CDR3 bases are TGTGCCAGCAGCTCCCGGGACTTCTCCTACAATGAGCAGTTCTTC.

The J gene is TRBJ2-7, the V gene TRBV5-1; the match to TRBD1 covers 8 bases. This CDR3 is built from 17 residues. Germline loops: CDR1 SGHRS, CDR2 YFSETQ. V shed 0 bases, J shed 0 bases, and the junction held 8 bases outside the gene matches. CDR3 protein: CASSLDRTGRSSYEQYF. CDR3 sequence (DNA): TGCGCCAGCAGCTTGGATCGGACAGGGCGAAGCTCCTACGAGCAGTACTTC.

The rearrangement links TRBV11-3 to TRBJ2-1; 9 nucleotides agree with TRBD1. V lost 4 bases and J lost 7; bases outside the gene matches: 14. Germline values: CDR1 SGHNT, CDR2 YENEEA. The CDR3 consists of 17 residues. CDR3 loop: CASSSRGGTGTRNEQFF. As DNA, the CDR3 is TGTGCCAGCAGCTCCCGGGGAGGGACAGGGACGCGTAATGAGCAGTTCTTC.

The CDR3 spells CASSLNPSGSGDEQYF. The CDR3 coding sequence is TGCGCCAGCAGCTTGAACCCTAGCGGGAGTGGAGACGAGCAGTACTTC. The chain has TRBV5-1 and TRBJ2-7; TRBD2 aligns across 10 bases. The CDR3 sequence is 16 residues long. Per germline, CDR1 SGHRS and CDR2 YFSETQ. The J segment lost 5 bases and the V segment lost 1 base, leaving 9 bases of the junction unmatched.